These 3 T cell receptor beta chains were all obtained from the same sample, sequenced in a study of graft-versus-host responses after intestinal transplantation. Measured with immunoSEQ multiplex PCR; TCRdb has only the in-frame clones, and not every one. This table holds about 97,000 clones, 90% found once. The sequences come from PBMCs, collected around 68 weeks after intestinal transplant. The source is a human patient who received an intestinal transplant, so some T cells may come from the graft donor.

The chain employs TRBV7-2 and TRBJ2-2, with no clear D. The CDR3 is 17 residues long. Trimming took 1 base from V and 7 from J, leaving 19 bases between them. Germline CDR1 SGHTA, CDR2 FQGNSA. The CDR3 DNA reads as TGTGCCAGCAGCTTAGTCTCATATTTATGGATTAACGGGGAGCTGTTTTTT. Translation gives CASSLVSYLWINGELFF.

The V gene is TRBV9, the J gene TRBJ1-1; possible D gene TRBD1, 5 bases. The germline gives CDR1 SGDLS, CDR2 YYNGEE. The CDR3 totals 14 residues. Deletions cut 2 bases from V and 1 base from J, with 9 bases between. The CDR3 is CASSVDGGNTEAFF. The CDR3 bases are TGTGCCAGCAGCGTGGACGGGGGGAACACTGAAGCTTTCTTT.

CDR3 DNA sequence: TGTGCCAGCAGCTTGGCCGGCTATAGCACAGATACGCAGTATTTT. This gives the protein CASSLAGYSTDTQYF. The gene calls are TRBV5-8 and TRBJ2-3; D is ambiguous. Trimming pared 0 bases from V and 0 bases from J, leaving 8 bases between. Germline V gives CDR1 SGHTS, CDR2 YDEGEE. This CDR3 spans 15 amino acids.